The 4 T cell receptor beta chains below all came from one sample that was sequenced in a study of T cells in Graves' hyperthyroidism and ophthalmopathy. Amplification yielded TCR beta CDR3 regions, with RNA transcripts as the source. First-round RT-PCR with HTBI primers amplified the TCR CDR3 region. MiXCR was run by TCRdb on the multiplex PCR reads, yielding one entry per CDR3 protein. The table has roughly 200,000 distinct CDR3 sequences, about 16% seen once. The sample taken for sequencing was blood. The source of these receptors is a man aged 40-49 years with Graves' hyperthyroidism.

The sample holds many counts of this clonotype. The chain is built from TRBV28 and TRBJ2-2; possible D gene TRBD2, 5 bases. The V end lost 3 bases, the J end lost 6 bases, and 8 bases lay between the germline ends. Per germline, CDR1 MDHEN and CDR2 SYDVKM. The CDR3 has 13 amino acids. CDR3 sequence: CASSFRGSGELFF. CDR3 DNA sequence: TGTGCCAGCAGTTTTCGGGGATCCGGGGAGCTGTTTTTT.

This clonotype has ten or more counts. CDR3 nucleotide sequence: TGTGCCAGCAGCGAGACCTACGAGCAGTACTTC. It translates to CASSETYEQYF. The chain is built from TRBV2 and TRBJ2-7; D gene unclear. This CDR3 spans 11 amino acids. With 6 bases removed from V and 2 bases from J, the gap between germline ends came to 5 bases. Germline CDR1 SNHLY, CDR2 FYNNEI.

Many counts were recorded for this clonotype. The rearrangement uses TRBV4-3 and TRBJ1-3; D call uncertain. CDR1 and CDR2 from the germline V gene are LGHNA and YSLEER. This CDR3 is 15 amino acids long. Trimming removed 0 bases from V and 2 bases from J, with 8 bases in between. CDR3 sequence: CASSQEHVPGNTIYF. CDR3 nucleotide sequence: TGCGCCAGCAGCCAAGAACATGTTCCTGGAAACACCATATATTTT.

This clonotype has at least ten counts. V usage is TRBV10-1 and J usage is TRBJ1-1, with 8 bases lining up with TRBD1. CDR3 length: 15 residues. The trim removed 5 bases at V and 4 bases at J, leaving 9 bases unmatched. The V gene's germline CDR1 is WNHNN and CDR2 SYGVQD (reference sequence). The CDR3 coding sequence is TGCGCCAGCAGTCCCGGGACAGGATTGACCACTGAAGCTTTCTTT. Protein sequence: CASSPGTGLTTEAFF.